Following are 30 T cell receptor beta chains from one sample sequenced in a study of shared clonotypes between healthy human individuals. Profiled with immunoSEQ multiplex PCR; TCRdb holds only in-frame clones, not every one. Among fewer than 1.4 million clones listed, 78% were seen once. The sample was memory CD4+ T cells from PBMCs. Subset: CD45RA-negative fraction. These receptors were collected from a man aged 18 to 30 in good health. Some clones in this sample may be carry-over from other donors' samples.

This sequence joins TRBV25-1 and TRBJ1-4; D call uncertain. V lost 3 bases and J 8 bases, leaving 13 bases between the germline ends. Germline V gene data show CDR1 as MGHDK and CDR2 as SYGVNS. The CDR3 is made up of 14 amino acids. CDR3 coding DNA: TGTGCCAGCAGTGATGCCGGGTTTCAAGAAAAACTGTTTTTT. Amino acid sequence: CASSDAGFQEKLFF.

This clone has only one observation. The J gene is TRBJ1-1, the V gene TRBV6-6; perhaps TRBD1 as D (5 bases). V lost 7 bases, J lost 1 base, and 13 bases lay in between. The V gene's germline CDR1 is MNHNY and CDR2 SVGAGI (reference sequence). CDR3 length: 14 residues. The CDR3: CASTLTQGNTEAFF. CDR3 bases: TGTGCCAGCACCCTGACTCAGGGGAACACTGAAGCTTTCTTT.

The chain links TRBV29-1 to TRBJ1-1; no reliable D call. In germline, CDR1 is SQVTM, CDR2 ANQGSEA. This CDR3 contains 14 residues. V was cut by 4 bases and J by 6 bases, with 18 bases left in between. CDR3 sequence: CSVVPHGRESEAFF. For the CDR3, the DNA is TGCAGCGTTGTCCCCCACGGCCGGGAGTCTGAAGCTTTCTTT.

The chain joins TRBV5-4 to TRBJ2-5; possible D gene TRBD2, 6 bases. This CDR3 comprises 14 residues. Trimming pared 4 bases from V and 5 bases from J, leaving 15 bases between. The germline CDR1 and CDR2 sequences are SGHNT and YYREEE (reference sequence). CDR3 amino acids: CASSLAREWETQYF. The CDR3 DNA reads TGTGCCAGCAGCCTCGCTCGGGAGTGGGAGACCCAGTACTTC.

This sequence joins TRBV27 and TRBJ2-7; TRBD2 aligns across 11 bases. Trimming took 4 bases from V and 0 from J; bases not matched to a gene: 5. Germline loops: CDR1 MNHEY, CDR2 SMNVEV (reference sequence). This CDR3 is built from 16 residues. CDR3 sequence reads: CASSSLAGGGSYEQYF. The CDR3 DNA is TGTGCCAGCAGTTCCTTAGCGGGAGGGGGCTCCTACGAGCAGTACTTC.

The V and J genes are TRBV27 and TRBJ2-7, with 12 bases lining up with TRBD2. The V gene's germline CDR1 is MNHEY and CDR2 SMNVEV (reference sequence). This CDR3 has 19 amino acids. Unmatched junction bases numbered 14, after V lost 3 bases and J lost 2 bases. CDR3 in DNA: TGTGCCAGCAGTTTCGGACCCACTTCCCCTAGCGGGAGGGCCTACGAGCAGTACTTC. Translation: CASSFGPTSPSGRAYEQYF.

The CDR3 reads CASSLRRGRSYEQYF. CDR3 nucleotide sequence: TGTGCCAGCAGCTTAAGAAGGGGGCGGTCCTACGAGCAGTACTTC. The chain links TRBV11-2 to TRBJ2-7, with TRBD1 identical over 7 bases. The CDR3 contains 15 residues. J was trimmed by 1 base and V by 2 bases; bases with no gene match: 5. The germline V gene has CDR1 SGHAT and CDR2 FQNNGV.

The chain couples TRBV2 to TRBJ2-7; D is unresolved. V gave up 4 bases and J gave up 7 bases, with 11 bases separating them. Germline V gives CDR1 SNHLY, CDR2 FYNNEI. This CDR3 has 12 residues. The DNA of the CDR3 is TGTGCCAGCAGTGGGACCTCATGGGAGCAGTACTTC. Translated: CASSGTSWEQYF.

This clone was picked up one time. The chain has TRBV27 and TRBJ2-5; D might be TRBD2 (6 bases). Trimming pared 4 bases from V and 11 bases from J, leaving 32 bases between. This CDR3 contains 18 residues. The germline CDR1 and CDR2 sequences are MNHEY and SMNVEV (reference sequence). CDR3 in amino acids: CASSSDLVLLDPWGGQYF. CDR3 DNA sequence: TGTGCCAGCAGTTCGGACCTGGTCCTTCTCGACCCTTGGGGAGGTCAGTACTTC.

This clone was recorded once. J is TRBJ1-6 and V is TRBV30; TRBD1 might be the D (5 bases). Germline V lookup: CDR1 GTSNPN, CDR2 SVGIG (reference sequence). The CDR3 runs to 15 residues. V dropped 2 bases and J dropped 7 bases, with 15 bases sitting between them. Here the CDR3 reads CAWSRGGTENSPLHF. The CDR3 DNA reads TGTGCCTGGAGTAGGGGCGGGACCGAGAATTCACCCCTCCACTTT.

The rearrangement uses TRBV7-8 and TRBJ2-3; 11 bases fit TRBD2. The ends lost 5 bases at V and 3 bases at J; junction bases unmatched: 10. The germline gives CDR1 SGHVS, CDR2 FQNEAQ. This CDR3 is built from 17 residues. In DNA, the CDR3 is TGTGCCAGCAGCAAACGCAGACTAGCGGGAATGACAGATACGCAGTATTTT. Translating gives CASSKRRLAGMTDTQYF. The full variable domain, in which reference TRBV7-8 and TRBJ2-3 provide the parts outside the CDR3, is GAGVSQSPRYKVAKRGQDVALRCDPISGHVSLFWYQQALGQGPEFLTYFQNEAQLDKSGLPSDRFFAERPEGSVSTLKIQRTQQEDSAVYLCASSKRRLAGMTDTQYFGPGTRLTVL.

This chain connects TRBV5-6 to TRBJ2-3, with D possibly TRBD2 on 5 matching bases. Germline loops: CDR1 SGHDT, CDR2 YYEEEE. This CDR3 has 15 residues. Between the trimmed V and J ends, which lost 4 bases and 0 bases, there was a span of 12 bases. The CDR3 nucleotides are TGTGCCAGCAGCGAGGGCGGGCGTAGCACAGATACGCAGTATTTT. Protein sequence: CASSEGGRSTDTQYF.

The CDR3 DNA sequence: TGTGCCAGCAGTTGGCTTAACTATGGCTACACCTTC. This sequence encodes CASSWLNYGYTF. The J gene is TRBJ1-2, the V gene TRBV28; no clear D. V was cut by 4 bases and J by 1 base, with 4 bases left in between. Germline CDR1 MDHEN, CDR2 SYDVKM. The CDR3 has 12 residues.

The rearrangement joins TRBV6-1 to TRBJ1-5; the D is unclear. This CDR3 contains 14 residues. The V gene's germline CDR1 is MNHNS and CDR2 SASEGT. V gave up 1 base and J gave up 7 bases, with 11 bases separating them. The DNA of the CDR3 is TGTGCCAGCAGTGAAGAATTAAGCGTGCAGCCCCAGCATTTT. Encoded protein: CASSEELSVQPQHF.

Concerning this clone itself: At the DNA level, this CDR3 is encoded by other sequences in the same sample as well. The chain employs TRBV9 and TRBJ2-3, with D possibly matching TRBD1 (5 bases). The V gene's germline CDR1 is SGDLS and CDR2 YYNGEE. V was pared by 1 base and J by 5 bases, with 8 bases between. The CDR3 loop spans 13 amino acids. CDR3 nucleotides: TGTGCCAGCAGCGTATTAGGGGTAGATACGCAGTATTTT. Translated, it gives CASSVLGVDTQYF.

This chain joins TRBV5-1 and TRBJ2-3; 7 nucleotides match TRBD2. Unmatched junction bases numbered 14, after V lost 4 bases and J lost 3 bases. This CDR3 contains 17 residues. Germline CDR1 and CDR2: SGHRS and YFSETQ. The CDR3 region is CASSPGAGAGRTDTQYF. CDR3 nucleotides: TGCGCCAGCAGCCCGGGAGCTGGGGCCGGGAGGACAGATACGCAGTATTTT. Based on the CDR3 plus reference TRBV5-1 and TRBJ2-3, the full variable domain is KAGVTQTPRYLIKTRGQQVTLSCSPISGHRSVSWYQQTPGQGLQFLFEYFSETQRNKGNFPGRFSGRQFSNSRSEMNVSTLELGDSALYLCASSPGAGAGRTDTQYFGPGTRLTVL.

The V and J genes are TRBV19 and TRBJ2-1; 13 bases are shared with TRBD2. CDR3 length equals 13 residues. J was trimmed by 8 bases and V by 9 bases; bases with no gene match: 4. Germline assignment: CDR1 LNHDA and CDR2 SQIVND (reference sequence). CDR3 protein: CASGLAGEDEQFF. DNA for the CDR3: TGTGCCAGCGGACTAGCGGGAGAGGATGAGCAGTTCTTC.

This clone was observed at least ten times. This chain links TRBV7-3 with TRBJ2-3; 11 nucleotides agree with TRBD1. Germline CDR1 SGHTA, CDR2 FQGTGA. V was pared by 0 bases and J by 3 bases, with 5 bases of the junction left unmatched. This CDR3 has 17 amino acids. The CDR3 DNA is TGTGCCAGCAGCTTAACGGGACAGGGGGAGAGGACAGATACGCAGTATTTT. As protein: CASSLTGQGERTDTQYF.

The rearrangement uses TRBV4-3 and TRBJ1-2; D not resolved. Trimming stripped 2 bases from V and 4 bases from J, with 14 bases between. CDR1 and CDR2 (germline): LGHNA, YSLEER. The CDR3 length is 15 residues. DNA for the CDR3: TGCGCCAGCAGCCAACAGGATCGAATGAGCTATGGCTACACCTTC. Translated, it gives CASSQQDRMSYGYTF.

This clone was seen only a few times. The chain recombines TRBV28 with TRBJ2-7; possibly TRBD1 for D (5 bases). CDR3 length: 13 residues. CDR1 and CDR2 from the germline V gene are MDHEN and SYDVKM. V dropped 4 bases and J dropped 2 bases, with 9 bases sitting between them. CDR3 amino acids: CASSWSGTYEQYF. The CDR3 nucleotides are TGTGCCAGCAGTTGGTCAGGGACCTACGAGCAGTACTTC.

The count of this clone is one. The chain carries TRBV9 and TRBJ2-3; D gene unclear. Germline V gene lookup returns CDR1 SGDLS and CDR2 YYNGEE. This CDR3 is built from 14 residues. V lost 4 bases and J lost 6, with 15 bases in between. CDR3 loop: CASSPRVAPDTQYF. The CDR3 DNA reads TGTGCCAGCAGCCCCCGAGTGGCGCCGGATACGCAGTATTTT.

The chain couples TRBV7-9 to TRBJ2-2, with D possibly being TRBD2 (5 bases). Trimming removed 4 bases at V and 0 bases at J, with 21 bases between. Germline CDR1 SEHNR, CDR2 FQNEAQ (reference sequence). This CDR3 spans 19 amino acids. CDR3 in DNA: TGTGCCAGCAGCTATATGTACTCGGGGTCCTACGCGAACACCGGGGAGCTGTTTTTT. Translated, it gives CASSYMYSGSYANTGELFF.

A word on this clone: Other DNA sequences from this sample encode an identical CDR3 as well. V usage is TRBV18 and J usage is TRBJ2-5; D possibly matches TRBD1 or TRBD2 (5 bases each). Trimming took 3 bases from V and 4 from J, leaving 9 bases between them. This CDR3 contains 13 residues. CDR1 and CDR2 (germline): KGHSH, LQKENI. This CDR3 reads CASSPGTAETQYF. The CDR3 bases are TGTGCCAGCTCACCGGGGACCGCAGAGACCCAGTACTTC.

The chain is built from TRBV28 and TRBJ2-7; 8 positions match TRBD2. The germline V gene encodes CDR1 MDHEN and CDR2 SYDVKM. Germline trimming cut 6 bases from V and 4 bases from J; bases unmatched to any gene: 11. CDR3 length: 15 amino acids. In DNA, the CDR3 is TGTGCCAGCAGACCCGGGGGGGGGCCCCTTTACGAGCAGTACTTC. It encodes CASRPGGGPLYEQYF. Combining the CDR3 with reference TRBV28 and TRBJ2-7 gives the whole variable domain DVKVTQSSRYLVKRTGEKVFLECVQDMDHENMFWYRQDPGLGLRLIYFSYDVKMKEKGDIPEGYSVSREKKERFSLILESASTNQTSMYLCASRPGGGPLYEQYFGPGTRLTVT.

On this clone itself: The junction and the germline gene differ at one end; a read error may be behind it. Different DNA sequences within this sample yield the same CDR3. The V and J genes are TRBV19 and TRBJ1-5; tentatively, D is TRBD1 (6 bases). The CDR3 consists of 14 residues. Germline-derived CDR1 and CDR2 are LNHDA and SQIVND (reference sequence). In DNA form, the CDR3 reads TGTGCCAGTAGGCCATGGGGGCTTAATCAACCCCAGCATTTT. Protein sequence: CASRPWGLNQPQHF.

V usage is TRBV11-2 and J usage is TRBJ2-7, with TRBD2 matching over 7 bases. CDR3 length: 16 residues. CDR1 SGHAT and CDR2 FQNNGV come from the germline V gene. J was trimmed by 2 bases and V by 2 bases; bases with no gene match: 9. DNA for the CDR3: TGTGCCAGCAGCTTATTGGGAGCGGCGGGAGCCTACGAGCAGTACTTC. Translation: CASSLLGAAGAYEQYF. The complete variable domain, with remaining parts taken from reference TRBV11-2 and TRBJ2-7, reads EAGVAQSPRYKIIEKRQSVAFWCNPISGHATLYWYQQILGQGPKLLIQFQNNGVVDDSQLPKDRFSAERLKGVDSTLKIQPAKLEDSAVYLCASSLLGAAGAYEQYFGPGTRLTVT.

This chain uses TRBV19 with TRBJ2-1; 10 positions match TRBD2. The CDR3 has 21 amino acids. CDR1 LNHDA and CDR2 SQIVND come from the germline V gene (reference sequence). V was pared by 10 bases and J by 8 bases, with 32 bases of the junction left unmatched. Written as DNA, the CDR3 is TGTGCCATTCATAGCCCGAGGCGGCTAGCGGGAGATTGCCTTCGTAGGGATGAGCAGTTCTTC. Translation gives CAIHSPRRLAGDCLRRDEQFF.

V is TRBV6-1 and J is TRBJ1-2, with unresolved D. CDR3 length equals 14 residues. Germline V gives CDR1 MNHNS, CDR2 SASEGT. The V end was cut by 2 bases, the J end by 4 bases, with 11 bases between. CDR3 nucleotide sequence: TGTGCCAGCAGTGAACGGCGGCAGGCCTATGGCTACACCTTC. It encodes CASSERRQAYGYTF.

This clone was seen once. The chain joins TRBV7-2 to TRBJ1-3; D is unclear. The V end was cut by 4 bases, the J end by 0 bases, with 13 bases between. This CDR3 region has 16 residues. Germline values: CDR1 SGHTA, CDR2 FQGNSA. The CDR3 region is CASSSRPISSGNTIYF. The DNA of the CDR3 is TGTGCCAGCAGCTCCCGACCGATATCCTCTGGAAACACCATATATTTT.

The CDR3 region has the DNA TGTGCCAGCAGCCTGACAGGGTTCCAAGAGACCCAGTACTTC. Protein sequence: CASSLTGFQETQYF. V is TRBV6-5 and J is TRBJ2-5; 7 bases map to TRBD1. Germline CDR1 MNHEY, CDR2 SVGAGI. V was pared by 6 bases and J by 1 base, with 5 bases of the junction left unmatched. The CDR3 extends over 14 amino acids.